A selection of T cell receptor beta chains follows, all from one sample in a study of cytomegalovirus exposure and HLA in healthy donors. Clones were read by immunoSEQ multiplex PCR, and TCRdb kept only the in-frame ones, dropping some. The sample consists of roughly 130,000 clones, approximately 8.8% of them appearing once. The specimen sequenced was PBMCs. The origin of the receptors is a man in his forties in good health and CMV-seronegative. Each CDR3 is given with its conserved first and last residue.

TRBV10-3,CAISDPPRRTANTEAFF
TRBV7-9,CASSLTGPWGEQYF
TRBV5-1,CASSLHGGTEAFF
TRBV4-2,CASSQVSGKRNPEAFF
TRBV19,CASSAQGHQPQHF
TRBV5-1,CASSVDSYNEQFF
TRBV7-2,CASSRQTATYEQYF
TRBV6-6,CASSPDTGELFF
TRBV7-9,CASSFPHEKTQYF
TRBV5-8,CASSPDRVQETQYF
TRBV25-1,CASRRGVEQYF
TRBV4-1,CASSQGLLAAQETQYF
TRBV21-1,CASRPGLGKSSYNEQFF
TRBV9,CASSVGDRGSYEQYF
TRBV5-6,CASSLARLTLRTDTQYF
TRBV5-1,CASSLGTTSGGRETQYF
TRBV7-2,CASSLASHYEQYF
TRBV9,CASSVVGGAYNEQFF
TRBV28,CASSLTGGSGNTIYF
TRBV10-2,CASSEGGSYEQYF
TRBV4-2,CASSLSGLAGDEQFF
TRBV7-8,CASSEWYPGSPLHF
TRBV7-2,CASSLKGQTFFGYTF
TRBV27,CASSFSDPTRTGTATYEQYF
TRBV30,CAWSAGIKVTQYF
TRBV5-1,CASSLGTGGQPQHF
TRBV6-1,CARSESWSRGYTF
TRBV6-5,CASSYSGGYEAFF
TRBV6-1,CASGVKETQYF
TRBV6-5,CASRLSGTGDQPQHF
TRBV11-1,CASSTVLQGASEKLFF
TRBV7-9,CASSFGGRNEQYF
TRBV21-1,CASSFNPDGPTRQPQHF
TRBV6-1,CASGKGGGNQPQHF
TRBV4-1,CASSQGTGLRNQPQHF
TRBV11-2,CASRRGNTIYF
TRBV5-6,CASSAGGLETQYF
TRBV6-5,CASPRRGGAQDTQYF
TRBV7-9,CASSLDTLFEQDFYEQYF
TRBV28,CASSLRGRGYTF
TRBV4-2,CASSQDGGSTTEAFF
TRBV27,CASSRTFSYSYEQYF
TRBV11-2,CASSPVGTLETQYF
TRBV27,CASSFYRGHTEAFF
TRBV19,CASTTDGRDGGYEQYF
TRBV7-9,CASSIRDRTSYNEQFF
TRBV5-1,CASSSRDGADYEQYF
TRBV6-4,CASSERGDNQPQHF
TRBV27,CASSLSGGVTNEQFF
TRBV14,CASSPRDPRTGELFF
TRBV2,CASSATGSAGEKLFF
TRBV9,CASSVFGGETYNEQFF